The 8 T cell receptor beta chains in this list originate from one sample, sequenced in a study of CD8+CD57+ T cells in acquired aplastic anemia. The study profiled TCR beta VDJ and CDR3 using genomic DNA as template. TCRdb redid the calling of the reads with MiXCR, one entry per CDR3 protein. The table records 400,000 to 600,000 distinct CDR3 sequences, roughly 34% of them present only once. Sequencing was done on patients that had shown CD8+CD57+ cell expansion by flow cytometry. Material for sequencing was sorted CD4+, CD8+, or CD8+CD57+ T cells (not recorded which) from PBMCs. Receptors originate from a human donor with aplastic anemia.

This clonotype was counted many times. The rearrangement links TRBV19 to TRBJ2-1; 12 nucleotides line up with TRBD2. This CDR3 contains 14 residues. With 5 bases clipped from V and 7 bases from J, the junction kept 3 bases outside the gene matches. Germline V gene lookup returns CDR1 LNHDA and CDR2 SQIVND (reference sequence). CDR3 in amino acids: CASSQTSGSNEQFF. The CDR3 DNA sequence: TGTGCCAGTAGTCAGACTAGCGGGAGTAATGAGCAGTTCTTC.

This chain connects TRBV10-1 to TRBJ2-7; D is unclear. CDR3 length equals 13 residues. CDR1 WNHNN and CDR2 SYGVQD come from the germline V gene (reference sequence). V gave up 1 base and J gave up 4 bases, with 8 bases separating them. CDR3 sequence (DNA): TGCGCCAGCAGTGAGTACCATCTGTACGAGCAGTACTTC. It codes for CASSEYHLYEQYF.

For this clonotype: Being one base from a much bigger clone, this may be a read error. This rearrangement joins TRBV20-1 to TRBJ1-5; D call uncertain. CDR3 length equals 14 residues. From germline, CDR1 is DFQATT and CDR2 SNEGSKA (reference sequence). Written as DNA, the CDR3 is TGCAGTGCCGGCCTGTCCTCCCCCGGTCAGCCCCGGCATTTT. Translating gives CSAGLSSPGQPRHF.

Concerning this clonotype itself: Germline and junction disagree at one end, which may indicate a read error. The V gene is TRBV20-1, the J gene TRBJ2-5; 7 bases fit TRBD2. CDR1 is DFQATT, CDR2 SNEGSKA, per germline (reference sequence). The CDR3 is 16 residues long. As DNA, the CDR3 is TGCAGTGCCCCGGTTCGATGGGGGGGGTACCAAGGGACCCAGTACTTC. Protein product: CSAPVRWGGYQGTQYF.

The sample holds one count of this clonotype. V usage is TRBV15 and J usage is TRBJ1-6, with D hard to call. Trimming took off 3 bases at V and 7 bases at J, with 16 bases between the two ends. CDR1 is LNHNV, CDR2 YYDKDF, per germline (reference sequence). This CDR3 is 16 amino acids long. The DNA for the CDR3 is TGTGCCACCAGCAGGGCACCAGGAATTGGGAATTCACCCCTCCACTTT. As protein: CATSRAPGIGNSPLHF.

CDR3 sequence reads: CASSLVGSQETQYF. For the CDR3, the DNA is TGCGCCAGCAGCTTGGTTGGGTCACAAGAGACCCAGTACTTC. The chain recombines TRBV5-1 with TRBJ2-5; no reliable D call. Germline V gene lookup returns CDR1 SGHRS and CDR2 YFSETQ. This CDR3 has 14 amino acids. Deletions cut 0 bases from V and 2 bases from J, with 8 bases between.

This clonotype has a handful of counts. This sequence joins TRBV12-3 or TRBV12-4 and TRBJ1-1, with D unclear. Trimming pared 6 bases from V and 4 bases from J, leaving 15 bases between. The CDR3 covers 14 residues. CDR3 amino acids: CASRETSIPTEAFF. The CDR3 nucleotides read TGTGCCAGCAGGGAGACCTCAATACCCACTGAAGCTTTCTTT.

About this clonotype: A read error is possible here, since a much larger clone lies one base away. The chain uses TRBV7-2 and TRBJ2-3; D is possibly TRBD1 or TRBD2 (5 bases each). This CDR3 is built from 14 residues. Looked up from germline, CDR1 is SGHTA and CDR2 is FQGNSA. CDR3 residues: CASSLGLHTGTQYF. Here the CDR3 DNA reads TGTGCCAGCAGCTTAGGACTACACACAGGTACGCAGTATTTT. Full variable domain (outside the CDR3, taken from reference TRBV7-2 and TRBJ2-3): GAGVSQSPSNKVTEKGKDVELRCDPISGHTALYWYRQSLGQGLEFLIYFQGNSAPDKSGLPSDRFSAERTGGSVSTLTIQRTQQEDSAVYLCASSLGLHTGTQYFGPGTRLTVL.